A selection of T cell receptor beta chains follows, all from one sample in a study of blood T cell repertoires in COVID-19. Sequenced by immunoSEQ multiplex PCR; TCRdb stores in-frame clones only, minus some. Counted here are fewer than 35,000 clones, 70% to 90% occurring once; the ten biggest clones make up around 9%. Material: peripheral blood. The receptors were sampled from an elderly man with active COVID-19. Both conserved end residues are part of each CDR3. The order of the fields is clone size, D gene, V gene, J gene, CDR3 DNA, CDR3 protein. A D gene is named only where the DNA matches it firmly. Clone size is shown for a subset of rows, as once, few, many or a class of expanded clone.

size: -
D: -
V: TRBV2
J: TRBJ2-7
DNA: TGTGCCAGTACCCGGGACTTTGGCGAGCAGTACTTC
CDR3: CASTRDFGEQYF

size: -
D: -
V: TRBV2
J: TRBJ2-5
DNA: TGTGCCAGCAGTGAACTAATTGGGGCCCCAGGAGAGACCCAGTACTTC
CDR3: CASSELIGAPGETQYF

size: -
D: TRBD1
V: TRBV7-2
J: TRBJ1-2
DNA: TGTGCCAGCAGCCCCCAGACAGGGGTTGGGTATGGCTACACCTTC
CDR3: CASSPQTGVGYGYTF

size: few
D: -
V: TRBV2
J: TRBJ2-5
DNA: TGTGCCAGCAGGGCCATGGAGACCCAGTACTTC
CDR3: CASRAMETQYF

size: -
D: TRBD2
V: TRBV7-2
J: TRBJ2-1
DNA: TGTGCCAGCAGCCTGAGCCATAGCGGGGTTACCGGCAATGAGCAGTTCTTC
CDR3: CASSLSHSGVTGNEQFF

size: -
D: -
V: TRBV5-4
J: TRBJ1-2
DNA: TGTGCCAGCAGCTTGCGAGGGCCTGGCTATGGCTACACCTTC
CDR3: CASSLRGPGYGYTF

size: -
D: -
V: TRBV7-2
J: TRBJ1-1
DNA: TGTGCCAGCAGCGAGGCGAGGATGAACACTGAAGCTTTCTTT
CDR3: CASSEARMNTEAFF

size: -
D: TRBD2
V: TRBV3-1/TRBV3-2
J: TRBJ2-2
DNA: TGTGCCAGCAGCCAATCACCTAAAGGGGGACTAGCGGGGGGCACCGGGGAGCTGTTTTTT
CDR3: CASSQSPKGGLAGGTGELFF

size: few
D: TRBD1
V: TRBV6-6
J: TRBJ2-5
DNA: TGTGCCAGCACCCGGACAGGTCAAGAGACCCAGTACTTC
CDR3: CASTRTGQETQYF

size: -
D: TRBD2
V: TRBV7-3
J: TRBJ2-3
DNA: TGTGCCAGCAGCCTAGGGACTAGCGGGGGCACAGATACGCAGTATTTT
CDR3: CASSLGTSGGTDTQYF

size: few
D: TRBD2
V: TRBV30
J: TRBJ2-7
DNA: TGTGCCTGGAGTGCCGAGGGACTAGCGGGGAGAAAGTACTTC
CDR3: CAWSAEGLAGRKYF

size: -
D: -
V: TRBV28
J: TRBJ2-7
DNA: TGTGCCAGCAGTTTTTCGGGACATAGCTCCTACGAGCAGTACTTC
CDR3: CASSFSGHSSYEQYF

size: -
D: -
V: TRBV6-2/TRBV6-3
J: TRBJ2-7
DNA: TGTGCCAGCAGTTACGATCACGGGTATTACGAGCAGTACTTC
CDR3: CASSYDHGYYEQYF

size: -
D: TRBD1
V: TRBV6-5
J: TRBJ1-4
DNA: TGTGCCAGCAGTCGACAGGGGACGAATGAAAAACTGTTTTTT
CDR3: CASSRQGTNEKLFF

size: -
D: TRBD1
V: TRBV5-1
J: TRBJ2-7
DNA: TGCGCCAGCAGCTTGGTGGGACAGACTAACTACGAGCAGTACTTC
CDR3: CASSLVGQTNYEQYF

size: -
D: TRBD1
V: TRBV6-6
J: TRBJ2-3
DNA: TGTGCCAGCAGTCCCCGGGGACAGACTAGCACAGATACGCAGTATTTT
CDR3: CASSPRGQTSTDTQYF

size: -
D: TRBD1
V: TRBV19
J: TRBJ1-5
DNA: TGTGCCAGTAGTATAGGGTGGACAGGTGGCAATCAGCCCCAGCATTTT
CDR3: CASSIGWTGGNQPQHF

size: -
D: TRBD1
V: TRBV4-3
J: TRBJ1-2
DNA: TGCGCCAGCAGCCAAGACCCACAGGGGGGGTATGGCTACACCTTC
CDR3: CASSQDPQGGYGYTF

size: -
D: TRBD1
V: TRBV27
J: TRBJ1-4
DNA: TGTGCCAGCAGACAACAGGGGGCAACTAATGAAAAACTGTTTTTT
CDR3: CASRQQGATNEKLFF

size: -
D: TRBD1
V: TRBV7-8
J: TRBJ2-1
DNA: TGTGCCAGCAGATTTTCACCGGGACAGGGCATCAATGAGCAGTTCTTC
CDR3: CASRFSPGQGINEQFF

size: -
D: TRBD1
V: TRBV30
J: TRBJ2-7
DNA: TGTGCCTGGGGAACGGGACAGGGGAACGAGCAGTACTTC
CDR3: CAWGTGQGNEQYF

size: -
D: -
V: TRBV4-3
J: TRBJ1-1
DNA: TGCGCCAGCAGGTTTCTCGGGGAGGTGAACACTGAAGCTTTCTTT
CDR3: CASRFLGEVNTEAFF